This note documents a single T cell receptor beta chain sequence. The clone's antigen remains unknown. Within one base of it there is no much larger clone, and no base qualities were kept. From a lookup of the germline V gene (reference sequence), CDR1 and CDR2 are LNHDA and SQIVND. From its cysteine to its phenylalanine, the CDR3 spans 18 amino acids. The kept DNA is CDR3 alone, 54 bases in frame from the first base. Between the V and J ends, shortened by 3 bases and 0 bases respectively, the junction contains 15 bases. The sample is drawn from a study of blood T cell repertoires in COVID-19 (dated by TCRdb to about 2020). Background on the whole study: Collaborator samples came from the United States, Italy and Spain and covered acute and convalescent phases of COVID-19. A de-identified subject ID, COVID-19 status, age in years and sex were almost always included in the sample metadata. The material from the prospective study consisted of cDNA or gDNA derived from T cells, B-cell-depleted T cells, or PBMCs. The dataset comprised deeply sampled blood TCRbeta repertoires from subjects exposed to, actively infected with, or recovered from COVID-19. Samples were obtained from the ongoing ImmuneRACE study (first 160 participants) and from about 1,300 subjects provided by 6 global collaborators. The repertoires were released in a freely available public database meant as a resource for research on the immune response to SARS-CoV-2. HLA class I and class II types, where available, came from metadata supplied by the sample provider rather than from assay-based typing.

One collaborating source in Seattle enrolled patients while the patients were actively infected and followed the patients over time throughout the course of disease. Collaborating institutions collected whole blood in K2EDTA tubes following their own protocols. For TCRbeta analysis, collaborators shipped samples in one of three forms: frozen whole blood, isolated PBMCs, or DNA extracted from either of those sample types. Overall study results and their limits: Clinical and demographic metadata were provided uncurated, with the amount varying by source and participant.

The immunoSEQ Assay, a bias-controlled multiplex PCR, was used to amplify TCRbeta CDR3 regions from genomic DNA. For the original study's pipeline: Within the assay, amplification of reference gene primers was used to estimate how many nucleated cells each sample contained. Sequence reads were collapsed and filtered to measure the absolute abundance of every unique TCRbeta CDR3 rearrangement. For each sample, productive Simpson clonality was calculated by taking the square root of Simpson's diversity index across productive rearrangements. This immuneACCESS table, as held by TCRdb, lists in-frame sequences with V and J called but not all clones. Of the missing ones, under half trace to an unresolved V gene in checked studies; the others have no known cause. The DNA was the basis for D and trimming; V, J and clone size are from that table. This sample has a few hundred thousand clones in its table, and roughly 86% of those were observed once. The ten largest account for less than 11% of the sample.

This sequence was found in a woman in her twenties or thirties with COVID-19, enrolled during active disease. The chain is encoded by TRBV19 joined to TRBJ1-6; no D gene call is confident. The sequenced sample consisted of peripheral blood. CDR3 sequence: CASSIQRQASSYNSPLHF. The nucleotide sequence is TGTGCCAGTAGTATTCAACGGCAGGCGAGCTCCTATAATTCACCCCTCCACTTT.